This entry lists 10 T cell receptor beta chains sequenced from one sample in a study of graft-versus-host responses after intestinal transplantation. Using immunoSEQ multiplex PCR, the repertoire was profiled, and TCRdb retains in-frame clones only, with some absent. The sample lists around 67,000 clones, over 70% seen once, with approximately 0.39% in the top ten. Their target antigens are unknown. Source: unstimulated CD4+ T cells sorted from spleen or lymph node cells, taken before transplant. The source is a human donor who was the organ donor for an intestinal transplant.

CDR3: CAISEEAGGETQYF. For the CDR3, the DNA is TGTGCCATCAGTGAGGAAGCGGGGGGGGAGACCCAGTACTTC. This chain uses TRBV10-3 with TRBJ2-5; 10 bases agree with TRBD2. V trimming: 2 bases; J trimming: 5 bases; junction bases outside the gene matches: 2. CDR3 length: 14 amino acids. Germline V gene sequence: CDR1 ENHRY, CDR2 SYGVKD.

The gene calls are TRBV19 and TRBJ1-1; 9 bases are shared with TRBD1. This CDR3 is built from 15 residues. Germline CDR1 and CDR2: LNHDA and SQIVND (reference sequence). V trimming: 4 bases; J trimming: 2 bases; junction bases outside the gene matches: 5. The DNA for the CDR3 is TGTGCCAGTAGTAGCGGGACAGGGTCTAACACTGAAGCTTTCTTT. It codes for CASSSGTGSNTEAFF.

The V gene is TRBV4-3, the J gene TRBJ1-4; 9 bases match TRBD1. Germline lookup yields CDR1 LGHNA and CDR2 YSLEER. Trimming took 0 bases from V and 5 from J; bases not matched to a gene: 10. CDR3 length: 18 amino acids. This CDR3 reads CASSQDLGLGTGNEKLFF. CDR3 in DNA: TGCGCCAGCAGCCAAGATCTAGGCCTGGGGACAGGGAATGAAAAACTGTTTTTT.

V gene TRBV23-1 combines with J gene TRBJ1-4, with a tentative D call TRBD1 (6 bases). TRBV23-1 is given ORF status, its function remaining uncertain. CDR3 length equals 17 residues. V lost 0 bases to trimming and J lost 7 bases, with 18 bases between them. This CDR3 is CASSQSTRGDKFEKLFF. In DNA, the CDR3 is TGCGCCAGCAGTCAATCGACCAGGGGAGATAAGTTTGAAAAACTGTTTTTT.

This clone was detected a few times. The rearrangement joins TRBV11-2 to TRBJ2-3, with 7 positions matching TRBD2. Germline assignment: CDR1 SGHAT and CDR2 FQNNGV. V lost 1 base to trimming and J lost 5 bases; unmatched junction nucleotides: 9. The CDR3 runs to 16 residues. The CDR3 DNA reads TGTGCCAGCAGCTTAGCAGTGGGGGGGGTGGGAGATACGCAGTATTTT. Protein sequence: CASSLAVGGVGDTQYF.

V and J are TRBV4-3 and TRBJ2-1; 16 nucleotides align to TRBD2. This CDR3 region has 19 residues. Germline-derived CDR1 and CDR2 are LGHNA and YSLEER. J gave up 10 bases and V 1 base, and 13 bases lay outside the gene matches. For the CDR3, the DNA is TGCGCCAGCAGCCAAGCCGCTCCGGGACTAGCGGGGGGGCGAGGCGAGCAGTTCTTC. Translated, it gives CASSQAAPGLAGGRGEQFF.

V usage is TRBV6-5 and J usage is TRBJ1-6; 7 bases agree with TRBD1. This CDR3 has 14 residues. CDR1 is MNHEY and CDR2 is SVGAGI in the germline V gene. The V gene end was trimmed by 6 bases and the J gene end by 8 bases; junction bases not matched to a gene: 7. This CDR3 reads CASRRTDRDSPLHF. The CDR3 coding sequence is TGTGCCAGCAGACGAACCGACAGGGATTCACCCCTCCACTTT.

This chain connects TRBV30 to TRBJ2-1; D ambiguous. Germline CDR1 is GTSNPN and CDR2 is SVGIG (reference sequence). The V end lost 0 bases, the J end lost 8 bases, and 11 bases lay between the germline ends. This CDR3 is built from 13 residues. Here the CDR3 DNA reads TGTGCCTGGAGTGTAGATTTCCGGGATGAGCAGTTCTTC. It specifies CAWSVDFRDEQFF.

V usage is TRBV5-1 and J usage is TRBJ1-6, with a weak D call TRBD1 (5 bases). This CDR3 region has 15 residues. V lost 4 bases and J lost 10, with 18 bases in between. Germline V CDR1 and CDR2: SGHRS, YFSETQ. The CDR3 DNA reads TGCGCCAGCAGCCTGGTAGGCAGGGAAAGATCACCCCTCCACTTT. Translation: CASSLVGRERSPLHF.

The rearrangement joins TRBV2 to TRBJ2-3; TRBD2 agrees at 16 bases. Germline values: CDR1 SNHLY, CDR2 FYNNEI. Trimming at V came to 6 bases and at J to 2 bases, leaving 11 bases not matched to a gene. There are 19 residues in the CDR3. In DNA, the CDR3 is TGTGCCAGCAGAAATCCGGGACTAGCGGGGGGGCAAAACACAGATACGCAGTATTTT. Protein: CASRNPGLAGGQNTDTQYF.